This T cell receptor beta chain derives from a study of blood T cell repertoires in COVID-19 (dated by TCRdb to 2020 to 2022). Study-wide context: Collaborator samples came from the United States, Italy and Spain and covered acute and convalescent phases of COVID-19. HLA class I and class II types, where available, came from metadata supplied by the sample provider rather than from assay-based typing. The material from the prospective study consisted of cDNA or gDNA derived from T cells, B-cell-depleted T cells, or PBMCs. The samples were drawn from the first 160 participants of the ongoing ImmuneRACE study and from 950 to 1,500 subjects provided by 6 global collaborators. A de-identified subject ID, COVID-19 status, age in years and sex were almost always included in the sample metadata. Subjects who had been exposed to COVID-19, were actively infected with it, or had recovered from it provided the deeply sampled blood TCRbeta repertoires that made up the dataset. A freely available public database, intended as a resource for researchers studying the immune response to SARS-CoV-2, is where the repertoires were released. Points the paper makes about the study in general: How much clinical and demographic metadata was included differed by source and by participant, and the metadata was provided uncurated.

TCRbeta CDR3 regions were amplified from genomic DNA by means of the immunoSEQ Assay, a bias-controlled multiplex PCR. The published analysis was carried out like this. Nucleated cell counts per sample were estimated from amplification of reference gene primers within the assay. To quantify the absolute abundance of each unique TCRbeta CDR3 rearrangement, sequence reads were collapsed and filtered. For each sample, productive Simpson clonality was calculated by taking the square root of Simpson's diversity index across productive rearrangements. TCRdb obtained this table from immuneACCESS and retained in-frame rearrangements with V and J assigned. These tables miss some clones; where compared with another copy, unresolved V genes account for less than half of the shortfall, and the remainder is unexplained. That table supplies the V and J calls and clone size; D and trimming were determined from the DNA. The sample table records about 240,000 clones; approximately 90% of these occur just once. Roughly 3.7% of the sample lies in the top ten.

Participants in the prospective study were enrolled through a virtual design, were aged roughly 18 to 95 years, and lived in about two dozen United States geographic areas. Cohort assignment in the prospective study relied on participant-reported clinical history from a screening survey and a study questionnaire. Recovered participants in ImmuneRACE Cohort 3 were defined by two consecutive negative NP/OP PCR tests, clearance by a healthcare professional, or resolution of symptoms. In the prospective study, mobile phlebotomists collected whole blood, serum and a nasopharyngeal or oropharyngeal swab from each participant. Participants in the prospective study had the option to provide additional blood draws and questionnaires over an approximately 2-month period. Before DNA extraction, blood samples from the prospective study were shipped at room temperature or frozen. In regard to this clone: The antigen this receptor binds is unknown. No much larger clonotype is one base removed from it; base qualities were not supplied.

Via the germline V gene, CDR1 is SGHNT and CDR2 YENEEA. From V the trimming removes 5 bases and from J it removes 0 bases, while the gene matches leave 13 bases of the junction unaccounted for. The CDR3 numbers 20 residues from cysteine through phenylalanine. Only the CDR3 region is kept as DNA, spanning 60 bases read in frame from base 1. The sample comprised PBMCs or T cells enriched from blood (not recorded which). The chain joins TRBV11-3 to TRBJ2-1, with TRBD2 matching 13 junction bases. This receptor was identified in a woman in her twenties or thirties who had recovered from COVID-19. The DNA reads TGTGCCAGCAGCCGCGGTAAAACTAGCGGGAGGGTTAGCTCCTACAATGAGCAGTTCTTC. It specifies CASSRGKTSGRVSSYNEQFF.